These T cell receptor beta chains were read from a single sample in a study of vaccination and CD4 T cells after COVID-19. Which antigens these TCRs recognize remains unknown. TCRdb recomputed calls from the PCR reads with MiXCR, one row per CDR3 protein. The table has more than 15,000 distinct CDR3 sequences, 70% to 80% seen once; the top ten hold roughly a sixth. The sample comprised CD4+ T cells from blood, cultured in vitro. The receptors shown here come from a human donor who had recovered from COVID-19. The CDR3 runs from the conserved cysteine through the conserved F or W. Each record gives: J gene, D gene, clone size, V gene, CDR3 DNA, CDR3 protein. The D gene is left open where the match is weak. Not all rows give a size; the values are once, few, many and, for expanded clones, a class.

TRBJ1-1 | . | . | TRBV19 | TGTGCCAGTCTCCCAAGGACAGCACGGAACACTGAAGCTTTCTTT | CASLPRTARNTEAFF
TRBJ1-6 | . | few | TRBV20-1 | TGCAGTGCTCCTAAGGGGTTGGGGCCACCCCTCCACTTT | CSAPKGLGPPLHF
TRBJ2-7 | TRBD2 | . | TRBV19 | TGTGCCAGTGGAACCGGGACTAGCGGCTACGAGCAGTACTTC | CASGTGTSGYEQYF
TRBJ2-2 | TRBD2 | . | TRBV20-1 | TGCAGTGCTAGAGGGGGGACTAGCGGCTTGAACACCGGGGAGCTGTTTTTT | CSARGGTSGLNTGELFF
TRBJ2-1 | TRBD2 | . | TRBV11-2 | TGTGCCAGCAGCTTCACTAGCGGGACATACAATGAGCAGTTCTTC | CASSFTSGTYNEQFF
TRBJ2-2 | . | . | TRBV15 | TGTGCCACCAGCAAGCAGGGGTCCGGGGAGCTGTTTTTT | CATSKQGSGELFF
TRBJ1-2 | TRBD1 | . | TRBV27 | TGTGCCAGCAGTTTACGGGCGACAGGGGTTGGGGGCTATGGCTACACCTTC | CASSLRATGVGGYGYTF
TRBJ1-6 | . | . | TRBV7-3 | TGTGCCAGCAGCATCTCAGGGGCCAATTCACCCCTCCACTTT | CASSISGANSPLHF
TRBJ1-6 | TRBD1 | once | TRBV28 | TGTGCCAGCAGAGGACAGGGGGCATTCCCCCTCCACTTT | CASRGQGAFPLHF
TRBJ2-7 | . | . | TRBV6-5 | TGTGCCAGCAGTTACAGTAGTTGGGGAACATACGAGCAGTACTTC | CASSYSSWGTYEQYF
TRBJ1-5 | . | . | TRBV19 | TGTGCCAGTAGCCCCACCCCACGAGCTCTTTTGGTACCCCAGCATTTT | CASSPTPRALLVPQHF
TRBJ1-6 | TRBD1 | . | TRBV20-1 | TGCAGTGCTAAGTGGCAGGGGGGTTCACCCCTCCACTTT | CSAKWQGGSPLHF
TRBJ2-1 | TRBD2 | . | TRBV6-5 | TGTGCCAGCAGTTACTCGAGGCGGACTAGCGGAAACAATGAGCAGTTCTTC | CASSYSRRTSGNNEQFF
TRBJ2-1 | . | . | TRBV6-2/TRBV6-3 | TGTGCCAGCCTAAGTATCTATGAGCAGTTCTTC | CASLSIYEQFF
TRBJ1-1 | . | . | TRBV7-2 | TGTGCCAGCAGCTTAGGGGTCAGGTCGAACACTGAAGCTTTCTTT | CASSLGVRSNTEAFF
TRBJ1-5 | TRBD1 | few | TRBV20-1 | TGCAGTGCCCGGGCAGGGGGGGCCTACAATCAGCCCCAGCATTTT | CSARAGGAYNQPQHF
TRBJ1-6 | TRBD1 | medium-sized | TRBV27 | TGTGCCAGCAAGCTTGGGACAGGGTATTCACCCCTCCACTTT | CASKLGTGYSPLHF
TRBJ2-1 | . | . | TRBV28 | TGTGCCAGCCAAAGCGGAAGCTCCTACAATGAGCAGTTCTTC | CASQSGSSYNEQFF
TRBJ1-6 | . | . | TRBV12-3/TRBV12-4 | TGTGCCAGCAGTTTACTTGGTTCACCCCTCCACTTT | CASSLLGSPLHF
TRBJ2-5 | TRBD2 | . | TRBV20-1 | TGCAGTGCTCGACTAGCGGGACTCCAAGAGACCCAGTACTTC | CSARLAGLQETQYF
TRBJ2-5 | . | . | TRBV27 | TGTGCCAGCAGGGGGGGGCGTGGAGGGACCCAGTACTTC | CASRGGRGGTQYF
TRBJ1-2 | TRBD1 | medium-sized | TRBV27 | TGTGCCAGCTGGACAGGGCCCGCCCACTATGGCTACACCTTC | CASWTGPAHYGYTF